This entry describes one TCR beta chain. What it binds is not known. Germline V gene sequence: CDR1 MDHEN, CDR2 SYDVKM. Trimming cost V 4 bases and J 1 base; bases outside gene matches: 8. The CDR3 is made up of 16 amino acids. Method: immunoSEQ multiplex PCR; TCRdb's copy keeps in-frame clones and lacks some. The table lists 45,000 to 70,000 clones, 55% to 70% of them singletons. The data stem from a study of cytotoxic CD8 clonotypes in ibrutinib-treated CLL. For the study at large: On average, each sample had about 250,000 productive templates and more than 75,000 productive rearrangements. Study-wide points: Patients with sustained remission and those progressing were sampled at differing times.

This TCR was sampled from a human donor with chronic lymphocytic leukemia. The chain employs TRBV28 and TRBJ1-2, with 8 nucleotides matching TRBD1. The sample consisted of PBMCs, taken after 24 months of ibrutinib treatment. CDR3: CASSSTGGRGNYGYTF. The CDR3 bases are TGTGCCAGCAGTTCTACAGGGGGGCGAGGTAACTATGGCTACACCTTC.